The 21 T cell receptor beta chains below come from one sample, sequenced in a study of shared T cell receptors in the human thymus. Measured with immunoSEQ multiplex PCR; TCRdb has only the in-frame clones, and not every one. The sample yields 640,000 or so clones, more than 70% seen once. A further study also used this sample, focusing on human thymus T cells.

The sample comprised thymocytes. These receptors originate from a boy in the first two years of life with a congenital heart defect.

J is TRBJ2-1 and V is TRBV29-1, with TRBD2 identical over 16 bases. J was trimmed by 4 bases and V by 2 bases; bases with no gene match: 5. From germline, CDR1 is SQVTM and CDR2 ANQGSEA. CDR3 length: 17 amino acids. The CDR3 DNA reads TGCAGCGTTGAACATCGGGGACTAGCGGGGGGGTACAATGAGCAGTTCTTC. This gives the protein CSVEHRGLAGGYNEQFF.

The J gene is TRBJ2-4, the V gene TRBV14, with D possibly being TRBD1 (5 bases). The V gene's germline CDR1 is SGHDN and CDR2 FVKESK. V lost 0 bases and J lost 7, with 13 bases in between. The CDR3 consists of 15 residues. CDR3 amino acids: CASSQDEGATNIQYF. CDR3 DNA sequence: TGTGCCAGCAGCCAAGATGAAGGGGCGACGAACATTCAGTACTTC.

The chain couples TRBV2 to TRBJ2-1, with 8 positions matching TRBD1. J was trimmed by 6 bases and V by 5 bases; bases with no gene match: 9. Germline assignment: CDR1 SNHLY and CDR2 FYNNEI. This CDR3 has 15 residues. This chain's CDR3 is CASSSQGALSNEQFF. The DNA of the CDR3 is TGTGCCAGCAGTAGTCAGGGGGCTCTCTCCAATGAGCAGTTCTTC.

V gene TRBV28 combines with J gene TRBJ2-7; 7 nucleotides align to TRBD2. Per the germline V gene, CDR1 is MDHEN and CDR2 is SYDVKM. There are 17 residues in the CDR3. V dropped 2 bases and J dropped 3; count of bases not matched to a gene: 13. As DNA, the CDR3 is TGTGCCAGCAGTTTACTTCCAGCGGGCCGGGGGGACTACGAGCAGTACTTC. Protein sequence: CASSLLPAGRGDYEQYF.

The V and J genes are TRBV2 and TRBJ2-5, with 7 bases lining up with TRBD2. Germline loops: CDR1 SNHLY, CDR2 FYNNEI. V trimming: 2 bases; J trimming: 0 bases; junction bases outside the gene matches: 18. The CDR3 extends over 20 amino acids. The CDR3 sequence is CASSEFDGFHPSGDQETQYF. The CDR3 DNA sequence: TGTGCCAGCAGTGAATTCGATGGTTTCCATCCCAGCGGGGACCAAGAGACCCAGTACTTC.

This chain uses TRBV27 with TRBJ1-6, with 8 bases lining up with TRBD1. Germline lookup yields CDR1 MNHEY and CDR2 SMNVEV (reference sequence). The CDR3 has 15 residues. Germline trimming cut 1 base from V and 10 bases from J; bases unmatched to any gene: 6. CDR3 in DNA: TGTGCCAGCAGTTTATGGCAGGGGGCATCCTCACCCCTCCACTTT. This translates into CASSLWQGASSPLHF.

This chain joins TRBV19 and TRBJ1-5; D is ambiguous. Per germline, CDR1 LNHDA and CDR2 SQIVND (reference sequence). The CDR3 contains 14 residues. With 9 bases removed from V and 4 bases from J, the gap between germline ends came to 16 bases. The CDR3 region is CASPPGSGNQPQHF. The CDR3 DNA reads as TGTGCCAGCCCTCCGGGTAGCGGGAATCAGCCCCAGCATTTT.

This sequence joins TRBV19 and TRBJ1-4, with unresolved D. Per germline, CDR1 LNHDA and CDR2 SQIVND (reference sequence). The CDR3 totals 15 residues. With 1 base removed from V and 7 bases from J, the gap between germline ends came to 13 bases. DNA of the CDR3: TGTGCCAGTAGTATAGCGGGAGGAATTAGTGAAAAACTGTTTTTT. It codes for CASSIAGGISEKLFF.

The chain employs TRBV5-1 and TRBJ2-2, with 8 bases identical to TRBD1. The germline V gene encodes CDR1 SGHRS and CDR2 YFSETQ. Trimming cost V 4 bases and J 3 bases; bases outside gene matches: 11. The CDR3 sequence is 17 residues long. The CDR3 sequence: CASSPEPRTGYTGELFF. The CDR3 coding sequence is TGCGCCAGCAGCCCGGAACCTAGGACAGGGTACACCGGGGAGCTGTTTTTT.

The chain joins TRBV5-1 to TRBJ2-7; D is possibly TRBD1 (5 bases). The CDR3 has 16 amino acids. Germline V gene lookup returns CDR1 SGHRS and CDR2 YFSETQ. The V end lost 3 bases, the J end lost 0 bases, and 16 bases lay between the germline ends. CDR3: CASSSWGFPSSYEQYF. DNA of the CDR3: TGCGCCAGCAGCTCCTGGGGCTTCCCGAGCTCCTACGAGCAGTACTTC.

The chain couples TRBV25-1 to TRBJ2-3, with TRBD1 as a possible D gene (6 bases). Germline lookup yields CDR1 MGHDK and CDR2 SYGVNS. The CDR3 is 15 amino acids. V lost 3 bases to trimming and J lost 2 bases, with 12 bases between them. DNA of the CDR3: TGTGCCAGCAGTGATGGACAGAGGGTCACAGATACGCAGTATTTT. The encoded protein is CASSDGQRVTDTQYF.

Points on this clone: The germline gene is not matched at one end of the junction; a read error may be the cause. This sequence joins TRBV28 and TRBJ1-2, with D maybe TRBD1 (6 bases). Germline V CDR1 and CDR2: MDHEN, SYDVKM. The CDR3 extends over 12 amino acids. As DNA, the CDR3 is TGTGCCAGCGGAAACTTCTCGGGACATCTTCATTTC. Translated: CASGNFSGHLHF.

The CDR3 coding sequence is TGTGCCTGGAGCCCCGGGAGTACCCATGAGCAGTTCTTC. It yields the protein CAWSPGSTHEQFF. This rearrangement joins TRBV30 to TRBJ2-1; TRBD2 is a possible D gene (6 bases). CDR1 and CDR2 from the germline V gene are GTSNPN and SVGIG (reference sequence). The CDR3 is made up of 13 amino acids. Between the trimmed V and J ends, which lost 3 bases and 8 bases, there was a span of 14 bases.

V gene TRBV5-6 combines with J gene TRBJ2-7; 10 bases are shared with TRBD2. CDR1 SGHDT and CDR2 YYEEEE come from the germline V gene. V trimming: 0 bases; J trimming: 7 bases; junction bases outside the gene matches: 10. The CDR3 covers 16 residues. CDR3 sequence reads: CASSLAEAGGPREQYF. The CDR3 nucleotides are TGTGCCAGCAGCTTGGCCGAAGCGGGAGGGCCGCGTGAGCAGTACTTC. Based on the CDR3 plus reference TRBV5-6 and TRBJ2-7, the full variable domain is DAGVTQSPTHLIKTRGQQVTLRCSPKSGHDTVSWYQQALGQGPQFIFQYYEEEERQRGNFPDRFSGHQFPNYSSELNVNALLLGDSALYLCASSLAEAGGPREQYFGPGTRLTVT.

This CDR3 is CASSLSTSSSYEQYF. The CDR3 nucleotides read TGTGCCAGCAGCTTAAGCACTAGCAGCTCCTACGAGCAGTACTTC. This chain links TRBV7-9 with TRBJ2-7, with a tentative D call TRBD2 (6 bases). The ends were cut back, 2 bases at V and 0 bases at J, with 11 bases in the middle. The CDR3 has 15 residues. Germline V CDR1 and CDR2: SEHNR, FQNEAQ (reference sequence).

The CDR3 sequence: CAWSVRHQGEGTDTQYF. Here the CDR3 DNA reads TGTGCCTGGAGTGTACGGCATCAGGGGGAAGGCACAGATACGCAGTATTTT. The rearrangement uses TRBV30 and TRBJ2-3; 7 bases align to TRBD1. The CDR3 extends over 17 amino acids. V lost 0 bases and J lost 1; bases outside the gene matches: 10. Looked up from germline, CDR1 is GTSNPN and CDR2 is SVGIG (reference sequence).

V is TRBV19 and J is TRBJ2-7; TRBD2 might be the D (6 bases). The CDR3 has 15 amino acids. The germline V gene has CDR1 LNHDA and CDR2 SQIVND (reference sequence). Deletions cut 5 bases from V and 1 base from J, with 15 bases between. The CDR3: CASSLGTLLSYEQYF. DNA of the CDR3: TGTGCCAGTAGTCTCGGGACTCTGCTTTCCTACGAGCAGTACTTC. Supplemented by reference TRBV19 and TRBJ2-7, the full variable domain reads DGGITQSPKYLFRKEGQNVTLSCEQNLNHDAMYWYRQDPGQGLRLIYYSQIVNDFQKGDIAEGYSVSREKKESFPLTVTSAQKNPTAFYLCASSLGTLLSYEQYFGPGTRLTVT.

V usage is TRBV19 and J usage is TRBJ2-3; D is possibly TRBD1 (6 bases). The CDR3 is made up of 12 amino acids. From germline, CDR1 is LNHDA and CDR2 SQIVND (reference sequence). V shed 8 bases and J shed 5 bases, with 11 bases lying between them. CDR3 in amino acids: CASGPQGDTQYF. The CDR3 region has the DNA TGTGCCAGTGGCCCACAGGGAGATACGCAGTATTTT.

The CDR3 DNA sequence: TGTGCCAGCAGTTTATCAGGACAGGGATTTGGAGATACGCAGTATTTT. Translating it yields CASSLSGQGFGDTQYF. The rearrangement links TRBV28 to TRBJ2-3; 8 positions match TRBD1. Germline assignment: CDR1 MDHEN and CDR2 SYDVKM. The CDR3 covers 16 residues. The junction had 8 bases not matched to a gene; V was cut back by 1 base and J by 5 bases.

The chain recombines TRBV30 with TRBJ1-5, with 8 bases lining up with TRBD1. Germline V gene data show CDR1 as GTSNPN and CDR2 as SVGIG (reference sequence). This CDR3 contains 18 residues. J gave up 4 bases and V 0 bases, and 14 bases lay outside the gene matches. CDR3 sequence reads: CAWSVHRFGTGQNQPQHF. The CDR3 DNA is TGTGCCTGGAGTGTTCATCGTTTCGGGACAGGCCAAAATCAGCCCCAGCATTTT.

V usage is TRBV7-3 and J usage is TRBJ2-3; weak D call: TRBD1 (5 bases). This CDR3 is built from 13 residues. With 5 bases removed from V and 10 bases from J, the gap between germline ends came to 16 bases. Germline V gene lookup returns CDR1 SGHTA and CDR2 FQGTGA. The CDR3 nucleotides read TGTGCCAGCAGCCCCAATGGGGCCTGGGCGCAGTATTTT. It yields the protein CASSPNGAWAQYF.